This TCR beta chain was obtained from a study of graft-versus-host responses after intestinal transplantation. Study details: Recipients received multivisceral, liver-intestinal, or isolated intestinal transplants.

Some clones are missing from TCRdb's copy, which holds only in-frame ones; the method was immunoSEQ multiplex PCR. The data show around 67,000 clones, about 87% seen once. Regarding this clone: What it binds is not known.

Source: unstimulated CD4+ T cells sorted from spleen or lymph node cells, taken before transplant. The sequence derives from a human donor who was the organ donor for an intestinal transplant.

The CDR3 DNA follows: TGTGCCAGCAGTTTCCCCCGGAGGGGAATCTACGAGCAGTACGTC. It yields the protein CASSFPRRGIYEQYV. The chain carries TRBV28 and TRBJ2-7; maybe TRBD2 (6 bases). Germline-derived CDR1 and CDR2 are MDHEN and SYDVKM. The ends were cut back, 3 bases at V and 3 bases at J, with 15 bases in the middle. The CDR3 extends over 15 amino acids.